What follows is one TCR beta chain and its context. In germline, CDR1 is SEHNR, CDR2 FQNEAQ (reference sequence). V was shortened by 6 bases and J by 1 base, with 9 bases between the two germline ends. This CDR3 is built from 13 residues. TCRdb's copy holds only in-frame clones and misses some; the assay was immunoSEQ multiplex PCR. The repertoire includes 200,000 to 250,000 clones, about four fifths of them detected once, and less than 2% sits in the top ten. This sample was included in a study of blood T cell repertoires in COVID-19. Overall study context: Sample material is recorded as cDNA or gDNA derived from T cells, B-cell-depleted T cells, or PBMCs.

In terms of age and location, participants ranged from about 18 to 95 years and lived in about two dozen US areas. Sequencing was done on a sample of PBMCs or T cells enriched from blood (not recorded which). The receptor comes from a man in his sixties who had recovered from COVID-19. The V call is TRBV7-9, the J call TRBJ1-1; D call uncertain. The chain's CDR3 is CASRLTGNTEAFF. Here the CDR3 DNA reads TGTGCCAGCAGACTAACGGGGAACACTGAAGCTTTCTTT. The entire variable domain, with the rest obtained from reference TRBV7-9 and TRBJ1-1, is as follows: DTGVSQNPRHKITKRGQNVTFRCDPISEHNRLYWYRQTLGQGPEFLTYFQNEAQLEKSRLLSDRFSAERPKGSFSTLEIQRTEQGDSAMYLCASRLTGNTEAFFGQGTRLTVV.